The 15 T cell receptor beta chains below all came from one sample that was sequenced in a study of T cell repertoires in ileal Crohn's disease. This table comes from immunoSEQ multiplex PCR, and its TCRdb copy is limited to in-frame clones, with some not included. Among thousands of clones listed, less than 80% were seen once. Sequencing used ileal tissue. The receptors here all came from an adult with Crohn's disease.

This clone was picked up a small number of times. The rearrangement links TRBV29-1 to TRBJ2-1; 11 nucleotides match TRBD2. Germline V gene lookup returns CDR1 SQVTM and CDR2 ANQGSEA. The CDR3 loop spans 13 amino acids. Trimming took 4 bases from V and 9 from J; bases not matched to a gene: 5. CDR3 in DNA: TGCAGCGTTGGACTAGCGGGAATGGGTGAGCAGTTCTTC. This codes for CSVGLAGMGEQFF.

The chain employs TRBV7-3 and TRBJ1-2; TRBD1 is a possible D gene (5 bases). The length of the CDR3 is 15 residues. Germline CDR1 reads SGHTA; CDR2 reads FQGTGA. The V end lost 2 bases, the J end lost 6 bases, and 16 bases lay between the germline ends. The CDR3 here is CASSLSAGFRNGYTF. The DNA of the CDR3 is TGTGCCAGCAGCTTATCGGCAGGGTTTCGAAATGGCTACACCTTC.

V is TRBV6-5 and J is TRBJ1-2; TRBD1 matches at 10 bases. Germline V gene data show CDR1 as MNHEY and CDR2 as SVGAGI. V lost 7 bases, J lost 3 bases, and 8 bases stayed unmatched. The CDR3 spans 15 residues. CDR3 loop: CASKDRGRLDYGYTF. CDR3 nucleotides: TGTGCCAGCAAAGACAGGGGGCGCTTGGACTATGGCTACACCTTC.

This chain connects TRBV5-1 to TRBJ2-5; 10 bases fit TRBD1. The end of the DNA aligns better with TRBJ2-7, so the J call may be wrong. Germline V lookup: CDR1 SGHRS, CDR2 YFSETQ. This CDR3 spans 16 amino acids. The CDR3 DNA follows: TGCGCCAGCAGCTTGGGTGGGACAGGGGTCTCCTACGAGCAGTACTTC. This codes for CASSLGGTGVSYEQYF.

V gene TRBV2 combines with J gene TRBJ2-5; 8 bases are a match to TRBD2. The CDR3 runs to 15 residues. V trimming: 7 bases; J trimming: 5 bases; junction bases outside the gene matches: 12. The V gene's germline CDR1 is SNHLY and CDR2 FYNNEI. The CDR3 DNA is TGTGCCAGCACCGCGACTAGCGTGTGGGGGGAGACCCAGTACTTC. Translated, it gives CASTATSVWGETQYF.

The V and J genes are TRBV2 and TRBJ2-5; D not certain. Trimming took 9 bases from V and 5 from J, leaving 16 bases between them. The CDR3 extends over 13 amino acids. Per the germline V gene, CDR1 is SNHLY and CDR2 is FYNNEI. CDR3 bases: TGTGCCAGTAGAGATCATTTACGGGAGACCCAGTACTTC. Protein product: CASRDHLRETQYF.

The table lists this clone with a few counts. V is TRBV5-3 and J is TRBJ1-2, with D possibly TRBD1 on 6 matching bases. TRBV5-3 is placed among ORFs of uncertain function. V shed 4 bases and J shed 3 bases, with 22 bases lying between them. There are 17 residues in the CDR3. The CDR3 loop is CARSPTFRWAGDYGYTF. The CDR3 DNA is TGTGCCAGAAGCCCCACATTTCGGTGGGCAGGGGACTATGGCTACACCTTC.

The chain links TRBV5-1 to TRBJ2-7; the match to TRBD1 covers 10 bases. Trimming removed 4 bases from V and 6 bases from J; junction bases left unmatched: 10. Germline lookup yields CDR1 SGHRS and CDR2 YFSETQ. There are 15 residues in the CDR3. The CDR3 DNA is TGCGCCAGCAGCCCCGGGACAGGGGTTATTTCCGAGCAGTACTTC. Translating it yields CASSPGTGVISEQYF.

This chain uses TRBV5-4 with TRBJ1-2; TRBD1 matches 9 bases. V trimming: 5 bases; J trimming: 9 bases; junction bases outside the gene matches: 11. The length of the CDR3 is 14 residues. The germline V gene has CDR1 SGHNT and CDR2 YYREEE (reference sequence). This chain's CDR3 is CASSFPGQGNSYTF. The CDR3 DNA is TGTGCCAGCAGTTTCCCGGGACAGGGTAATAGCTACACCTTC. The whole variable domain, remainder taken from reference TRBV5-4 and TRBJ1-2, is ETGVTQSPTHLIKTRGQQVTLRCSSQSGHNTVSWYQQALGQGPQFIFQYYREEENGRGNFPPRFSGLQFPNYSSELNVNALELDDSALYLCASSFPGQGNSYTFGSGTRLTVV.

This clone counts as large. V gene TRBV19 combines with J gene TRBJ2-1; 9 bases are shared with TRBD1. Germline V gene sequence: CDR1 LNHDA, CDR2 SQIVND (reference sequence). The trim removed 6 bases at V and 4 bases at J, leaving 7 bases unmatched. This CDR3 has 15 amino acids. The CDR3 here is CASSSTGGVYNEQFF. CDR3 DNA: TGTGCCAGTAGCTCGACAGGGGGAGTTTACAATGAGCAGTTCTTC.

This clone is a singleton in its sample. The gene calls are TRBV28 and TRBJ2-5, with TRBD2 identical over 14 bases. Germline loops: CDR1 MDHEN, CDR2 SYDVKM. J gave up 5 bases and V 4 bases, and 0 bases lay outside the gene matches. The CDR3 has 14 amino acids. In DNA, the CDR3 is TGTGCCAGCAGTTGGACTAGCGGGGGGGAGACCCAGTACTTC. The encoded protein is CASSWTSGGETQYF.

The chain joins TRBV5-6 to TRBJ1-6, with TRBD1 matching over 8 bases. Per the germline V gene, CDR1 is SGHDT and CDR2 is YYEEEE. The CDR3 has 16 residues. V lost 1 base and J lost 2; bases outside the gene matches: 2. This chain's CDR3 is CASSLSGGTYNSPLHF. CDR3 nucleotides: TGTGCCAGCAGCTTGTCAGGGGGCACCTATAATTCACCCCTCCACTTT.

This clone was observed once. The chain links TRBV5-1 to TRBJ1-2; D unclear. V lost 0 bases, J lost 2 bases, and 8 bases lay in between. Germline CDR1 reads SGHRS; CDR2 reads YFSETQ. This CDR3 spans 14 amino acids. CDR3 residues: CASSLGHLNYGYTF. CDR3 DNA: TGCGCCAGCAGCTTGGGGCACCTGAACTATGGCTACACCTTC.

The V gene is TRBV30, the J gene TRBJ1-1; the match to TRBD1 covers 9 bases. Germline loops: CDR1 GTSNPN, CDR2 SVGIG (reference sequence). The CDR3 is 13 amino acids. V lost 0 bases and J lost 4; bases outside the gene matches: 0. The CDR3 coding sequence is TGTGCCTGGAGTGTGACAGGGGGCACTGAAGCTTTCTTT. Translation gives CAWSVTGGTEAFF.

V gene TRBV6-5 combines with J gene TRBJ1-1, with D possibly matching TRBD1 (6 bases). The CDR3 is 13 amino acids. CDR1 and CDR2 from the germline V gene are MNHEY and SVGAGI. Trimming removed 5 bases from V and 6 bases from J, with 13 bases in between. The CDR3 DNA reads as TGTGCCAGCAGTACGCGACAGGCCTCTGAAGCTTTCTTT. It translates to CASSTRQASEAFF.